Shown below are 15 T cell receptor beta chains from a single sample sequenced in a study of shared clonotypes between healthy human individuals. Using immunoSEQ multiplex PCR, the repertoire was profiled, and TCRdb retains in-frame clones only, with some absent. This sample carries fewer than 700,000 clones, around 81% of them seen once, and the ten largest clones take around 12%. Sequencing was done on a sample of PBMCs. These receptors were taken from a woman aged 40 to 50 in good health. Some clones in this sample may be carry-over from other donors' samples.

This chain links TRBV27 with TRBJ2-4; D possibly corresponds to TRBD2 (6 bases). This CDR3 region has 13 residues. The V end lost 6 bases, the J end lost 3 bases, and 9 bases lay between the germline ends. CDR1 and CDR2 from the germline V gene are MNHEY and SMNVEV (reference sequence). The CDR3 nucleotides read TGTGCCAGCAGGGGAGGACTCAAAAACATTCAGTACTTC. Translation gives CASRGGLKNIQYF.

The chain links TRBV10-3 to TRBJ1-2; the D gene is possibly TRBD1 (5 bases). The CDR3 loop spans 14 amino acids. Between the trimmed V and J ends, which lost 6 bases and 2 bases, there was a span of 13 bases. CDR1 and CDR2 (germline): ENHRY, SYGVKD. This CDR3 reads CAIRAQGINYGYTF. CDR3 in DNA: TGTGCCATCAGGGCCCAGGGTATCAACTATGGCTACACCTTC.

This clone was seen just once. The chain couples TRBV4-1 to TRBJ1-6, with D hard to call. CDR1 is MGHRA, CDR2 YSYEKL, per germline. There are 14 residues in the CDR3. Trimming stripped 1 base from V and 4 bases from J, with 5 bases between. The CDR3 bases are TGCGCCAGCAGCCAAGTTCAGTATAATTCACCCCTCCACTTT. Protein product: CASSQVQYNSPLHF.

This sequence joins TRBV6-5 and TRBJ2-7, with 9 positions matching TRBD2. CDR3 length: 15 residues. The V gene end was trimmed by 5 bases and the J gene end by 2 bases; junction bases not matched to a gene: 7. Germline CDR1 is MNHEY and CDR2 is SVGAGI. DNA for the CDR3: TGTGCCAGCAGTCCGGGACTAGCCGGGACCTACGAGCAGTACTTC. Its translation is CASSPGLAGTYEQYF.

Comment on this clone: This likely traces to a read error, being one base from a far larger clone. DNA for the CDR3: TGTGCCGGCACCCTGGCTGGGGGCTTGCTCACTGAAGCTTTCTTT. The encoded protein is CAGTLAGGLLTEAFF. J is TRBJ1-1 and V is TRBV5-6; possibly TRBD1 for D (6 bases). There are 15 residues in the CDR3. Trimming stripped 10 bases from V and 4 bases from J, with 23 bases between. The V gene's germline CDR1 is SGHDT and CDR2 YYEEEE.

This sequence joins TRBV5-6 and TRBJ2-1, with TRBD1 identical over 8 bases. The germline V gene has CDR1 SGHDT and CDR2 YYEEEE. This CDR3 is built from 16 residues. Germline trimming cut 4 bases from V and 0 bases from J; bases unmatched to any gene: 6. CDR3 in DNA: TGTGCCAGCAGCCCGACAGGGGCCCTCTCCTACAATGAGCAGTTCTTC. Translated: CASSPTGALSYNEQFF.

This clone was seen more than once but under ten times. The chain carries TRBV5-6 and TRBJ2-1; 11 bases are shared with TRBD2. The CDR3 extends over 15 amino acids. V lost 2 bases and J lost 4; bases outside the gene matches: 2. The germline V gene encodes CDR1 SGHDT and CDR2 YYEEEE. The DNA for the CDR3 is TGTGCCAGCAGCTTTGGACTAGCGGGTTACAATGAGCAGTTCTTC. It yields the protein CASSFGLAGYNEQFF.

The chain is built from TRBV14 and TRBJ2-5; maybe TRBD2 (6 bases). The germline CDR1 and CDR2 sequences are SGHDN and FVKESK. Between the trimmed V and J ends, which lost 0 bases and 4 bases, there was a span of 15 bases. This CDR3 is built from 16 residues. CDR3 coding DNA: TGTGCCAGCAGCCAAGATTTCCTTTGGGGAGGAGAGACCCAGTACTTC. This translates into CASSQDFLWGGETQYF.

This clone was seen just once. The V gene is TRBV30, the J gene TRBJ1-1; D is possibly TRBD1 (5 bases). From germline, CDR1 is GTSNPN and CDR2 SVGIG (reference sequence). V was shortened by 4 bases and J by 5 bases, with 20 bases between the two germline ends. The CDR3 length is 15 residues. CDR3 bases: TGTGCCTGGAATATAGGGGCGGGCAGTTGGACTGAAGCTTTCTTT. This codes for CAWNIGAGSWTEAFF.

The gene calls are TRBV2 and TRBJ2-7; D might be TRBD1 or TRBD2, each matching 6 bases. V dropped 6 bases and J dropped 4 bases, with 19 bases sitting between them. The CDR3 runs to 15 residues. Germline values: CDR1 SNHLY, CDR2 FYNNEI. This CDR3 is CASRTTGATSYEQYF. Here the CDR3 DNA reads TGTGCCAGCAGAACCACGGGGGCTACATCGTACGAGCAGTACTTC. The full variable domain, completed using reference TRBV2 and TRBJ2-7, is EPEVTQTPSHQVTQMGQEVILRCVPISNHLYFYWYRQILGQKVEFLVSFYNNEISEKSEIFDDQFSVERPDGSNFTLKIRSTKLEDSAMYFCASRTTGATSYEQYFGPGTRLTVT.

The genes are TRBV28 and TRBJ2-3, with 8 bases identical to TRBD1. This CDR3 region has 16 residues. The trim removed 3 bases at V and 3 bases at J, leaving 8 bases unmatched. Germline CDR1 MDHEN, CDR2 SYDVKM. In DNA, the CDR3 is TGTGCCAGCAGTTTGGCAGGGGGCATCTTTACAGATACGCAGTATTTT. This translates into CASSLAGGIFTDTQYF.

This rearrangement joins TRBV4-3 to TRBJ2-1; 7 nucleotides match TRBD2. CDR1 is LGHNA, CDR2 YSLEER, per germline. The CDR3 length is 16 residues. J gave up 8 bases and V 3 bases, and 13 bases lay outside the gene matches. The CDR3 spells CASSHGLGQHGDEQFF. The CDR3 nucleotides are TGCGCCAGCAGCCACGGACTAGGGCAGCATGGCGATGAGCAGTTCTTC.

The chain uses TRBV9 and TRBJ2-3; D call uncertain. Germline CDR1 reads SGDLS; CDR2 reads YYNGEE. The CDR3 totals 13 residues. Trimming took off 0 bases at V and 4 bases at J, with 6 bases between the two ends. The CDR3 sequence is CASSVGLADTQYF. The CDR3 DNA reads as TGTGCCAGCAGCGTAGGTTTGGCAGATACGCAGTATTTT.

The chain joins TRBV30 to TRBJ1-5; D ambiguous. V dropped 4 bases and J dropped 5 bases, with 12 bases sitting between them. The CDR3 consists of 13 residues. Germline CDR1 is GTSNPN and CDR2 is SVGIG (reference sequence). The CDR3 nucleotides are TGTGCCTGGAATTCCCGAGTTGATCAGCCCCAGCATTTT. Translated: CAWNSRVDQPQHF.

Comment on this clone: One end of the junction is discordant with germline, which a read error may explain. The V gene is TRBV9, the J gene TRBJ2-7; no clear D gene. The CDR3 sequence is 12 residues long. Germline V gene data show CDR1 as SGDLS and CDR2 as YYNGEE. CDR3 bases: TGTGCCAGCAGCGTAGGGAAAGGCCCTTGGGACTTC. Protein sequence: CASSVGKGPWDF.